These 27 T cell receptor beta chains originate from one sample sequenced in a study of vaccination effects on CD4 cells after COVID-19 (dated by TCRdb to between 2021 and 2022). The ViraFEST assay stimulated PBMC with viral peptide pools and then used TCR sequencing to identify antigen-specific CD4+ T cell clonotypes by expansion. After around ten days of culture, CD4+ T cells were isolated with the EasySep CD4+ T cell isolation kit. Healthy vaccine recipients had no prior SARS-CoV-2 infection, confirmed by negative nucleocapsid antibodies before and after vaccination. Library construction relied on the immunoSEQ multiplex PCR assay. TCRdb provides this immuneACCESS table in a form limited to in-frame rearrangements. Some clones are lacking; in checked studies, under half of them reflect an unresolved V gene, and why the rest are absent is not known. The sample table shows tens of thousands of clones, and approximately 75% are seen once. The ten largest clonotypes hold roughly 2.9% of the sample.

Their antigen targets remain unknown. The sample was CD4+ T cells from PBMCs cultured with HCoV-NL63 spike peptides, taken before COVID-19 vaccination. The sample's cell subset or site label, decoded: HCoV-NL63 spike overlapping peptide pool stimulation. All receptors derive from a human donor who received a COVID-19 vaccine.

The chain combines TRBV28 with TRBJ2-6, with unresolved D. Trimming took 6 bases from V and 0 from J, leaving 3 bases between them. Looked up from germline, CDR1 is MDHEN and CDR2 is SYDVKM. The length of the CDR3 is 13 residues. CDR3 amino acids: CASRPSGANVLTF. For the CDR3, the DNA is TGTGCCAGCAGGCCCTCTGGGGCCAACGTCCTGACTTTC.

J is TRBJ2-2 and V is TRBV2, with 10 bases lining up with TRBD2. The length of the CDR3 is 16 residues. CDR1 and CDR2 (germline): SNHLY, FYNNEI. V dropped 6 bases and J dropped 4; count of bases not matched to a gene: 8. The DNA for the CDR3 is TGTGCCAGCAGGGGGCTAGCGGGGGTTGGCACCGGGGAGCTGTTTTTT. This codes for CASRGLAGVGTGELFF.

The gene calls are TRBV6-6 and TRBJ1-5, with 7 bases identical to TRBD1. After removal of 6 bases from V and 3 bases from J, the junction contained 5 bases not matched to a gene. The CDR3 has 14 residues. Germline V gives CDR1 MNHNY, CDR2 SVGAGI (reference sequence). DNA of the CDR3: TGTGCCAGCAGACGAGGGACAGACAATCAGCCCCAGCATTTT. Amino acids: CASRRGTDNQPQHF.

This clone appeared a few times. The rearrangement uses TRBV7-2 and TRBJ2-3; 10 positions agree with TRBD1. Germline CDR1 reads SGHTA; CDR2 reads FQGNSA. The CDR3 contains 15 residues. J lost 4 bases, V lost 5 bases, and 6 bases had no gene match. Here the CDR3 DNA reads TGTGCCAGCAGCCCGGACAGGGGGACCGCAGATACGCAGTATTTT. It yields the protein CASSPDRGTADTQYF.

Here the CDR3 DNA reads TGTGCCAGCAGCCCCCAATACACTGAAGCTTTCTTT. Its protein is CASSPQYTEAFF. This rearrangement joins TRBV11-2 to TRBJ1-1; D gene uncertain. The CDR3 extends over 12 amino acids. Germline lookup yields CDR1 SGHAT and CDR2 FQNNGV. The V end was cut by 5 bases, the J end by 3 bases, with 7 bases between.

The J gene is TRBJ1-6, the V gene TRBV28; D is undetermined. CDR1 and CDR2 from the germline V gene are MDHEN and SYDVKM. The germline V and J ends were trimmed by 2 bases and 5 bases, with 13 bases remaining between them. CDR3 length: 16 residues. CDR3 DNA: TGTGCCAGCAGTTTAAGTAGGGAATATAATAATTCACCCCTCCACTTT. It encodes CASSLSREYNNSPLHF.

The CDR3 nucleotides are TGTGCCAGCAGCTCCTGGGCAGTAGCAGGAAACGAAAAACTGTTTTTT. Translation: CASSSWAVAGNEKLFF. The rearrangement links TRBV7-2 to TRBJ1-4, with D hard to call. The CDR3 loop spans 16 amino acids. Trimming stripped 4 bases from V and 8 bases from J, with 20 bases between. The germline V gene encodes CDR1 SGHTA and CDR2 FQGNSA.

With regard to this clone: The same CDR3 is also encoded by other DNA sequences in this sample. The chain employs TRBV6-4 and TRBJ1-2, with a tentative D call TRBD1 (5 bases). Per the germline V gene, CDR1 is MRHNA and CDR2 is SNTAGT. V was shortened by 5 bases and J by 2 bases, with 12 bases between the two germline ends. CDR3 length equals 14 residues. DNA for the CDR3: TGTGCCAGCAGTCCCGGGACGGCAAACTATGGCTACACCTTC. Encoded protein: CASSPGTANYGYTF.

This clone was seen just once. Other DNA sequences in this specimen translate into the identical CDR3. The chain is built from TRBV5-1 and TRBJ2-2; 7 bases fit TRBD1. The CDR3 totals 15 residues. V lost 0 bases and J lost 4; bases outside the gene matches: 3. The germline V gene has CDR1 SGHRS and CDR2 YFSETQ. CDR3 amino acids: CASSLGQGATGELFF. For the CDR3, the DNA is TGCGCCAGCAGCTTGGGACAGGGAGCCACCGGGGAGCTGTTTTTT.

This chain connects TRBV7-3 to TRBJ1-2, with D maybe TRBD1 (6 bases). Looked up from germline, CDR1 is SGHTA and CDR2 is FQGTGA. V lost 5 bases and J 8 bases, leaving 15 bases between the germline ends. The CDR3 consists of 13 residues. The CDR3 protein is CASSEPTGNGYTF. Here the CDR3 DNA reads TGTGCCAGCAGCGAACCAACAGGGAACGGCTACACCTTC.

The chain recombines TRBV12-3 or TRBV12-4 with TRBJ1-1; D remains unclear. V lost 6 bases and J lost 4, with 6 bases in between. This CDR3 spans 11 amino acids. The CDR3 is CASRSFTEAFF. The DNA of the CDR3 is TGTGCCAGCAGGTCGTTCACTGAAGCTTTCTTT.

The V call is TRBV6-2 or TRBV6-3, the J call TRBJ1-5; D might be TRBD1 (6 bases). Trimming took off 0 bases at V and 3 bases at J, with 15 bases between the two ends. This CDR3 comprises 17 residues. Germline V CDR1 and CDR2: MNHEY, SVGEGT. CDR3 in DNA: TGTGCCAGCAGTTACTCTACTCACAGGGCCAACAATCAGCCCCAGCATTTT. Residues: CASSYSTHRANNQPQHF.

The chain recombines TRBV10-3 with TRBJ1-4, with D tentatively TRBD1 (6 bases). Trimming removed 3 bases from V and 0 bases from J, with 11 bases in between. Germline CDR1 is ENHRY and CDR2 is SYGVKD. The CDR3 extends over 16 amino acids. This chain's CDR3 is CAISEGQQTTNEKLFF. The CDR3 DNA reads TGTGCCATCAGTGAAGGACAGCAGACAACTAATGAAAAACTGTTTTTT.

This chain uses TRBV6-6 with TRBJ2-3; no firm D call. The CDR3 contains 14 residues. V gave up 0 bases and J gave up 5 bases, with 9 bases separating them. The germline V gene has CDR1 MNHNY and CDR2 SVGAGI (reference sequence). DNA for the CDR3: TGTGCCAGCAGTTACTCCGGGTCTGTAGATACGCAGTATTTT. Its protein is CASSYSGSVDTQYF.

The chain combines TRBV28 with TRBJ2-7; a possible D gene is TRBD1 (5 bases). CDR3 length equals 14 residues. Trimming pared 5 bases from V and 2 bases from J, leaving 13 bases between. CDR1 is MDHEN and CDR2 is SYDVKM in the germline V gene. The CDR3 reads CASSNRIETYEQYV. CDR3 coding DNA: TGTGCCAGCAGTAACAGGATTGAGACCTACGAGCAGTACGTC.

The genes are TRBV9 and TRBJ2-1; D ambiguous. V lost 3 bases, J lost 3 bases, and 16 bases lay in between. The CDR3 has 16 amino acids. The germline gives CDR1 SGDLS, CDR2 YYNGEE. For the CDR3, the DNA is TGTGCCAGCAGCGATCCTGCCAGTTTCGTCTACAATGAGCAGTTCTTC. It encodes CASSDPASFVYNEQFF.

This chain links TRBV6-5 with TRBJ2-3; a possible D gene is TRBD1 (5 bases). CDR1 and CDR2 (germline): MNHEY, SVGAGI. CDR3 length: 15 residues. V lost 7 bases to trimming and J lost 9 bases, with 23 bases between them. The DNA of the CDR3 is TGTGCCAGCACCCCCAGGGCCCCTTTAACCTTAACGCAGTATTTT. Protein: CASTPRAPLTLTQYF.

V and J are TRBV30 and TRBJ1-3; D gene uncertain. Deletions cut 4 bases from V and 7 bases from J, with 14 bases between. Per germline, CDR1 GTSNPN and CDR2 SVGIG (reference sequence). The CDR3 is 13 amino acids. The CDR3 sequence: CAWITSLGNTIYF. CDR3 nucleotide sequence: TGTGCCTGGATTACCTCTCTTGGCAACACCATATATTTT.

V gene TRBV7-8 combines with J gene TRBJ1-1, with D hard to call. CDR1 and CDR2 (germline): SGHVS, FQNEAQ. Trimming cost V 1 base and J 3 bases, with 9 bases left between them. The CDR3 consists of 14 residues. The chain's CDR3 is CASSLERAHTEAFF. The CDR3 nucleotides are TGTGCCAGCAGCTTAGAGAGGGCGCACACTGAAGCTTTCTTT.

The chain employs TRBV4-1 and TRBJ2-1, with 8 bases matching TRBD2. CDR1 MGHRA and CDR2 YSYEKL come from the germline V gene. This CDR3 is built from 14 residues. J gave up 1 base and V 10 bases, and 6 bases lay outside the gene matches. The chain's CDR3 is CATGRGASYNEQFF. CDR3 DNA: TGCGCCACCGGGCGGGGGGCATCCTACAATGAGCAGTTCTTC.

The V call is TRBV6-1, the J call TRBJ1-3; D not certain. Trimming left V 2 bases short and J 0 bases short, with 11 bases between. This CDR3 is built from 16 residues. Germline assignment: CDR1 MNHNS and CDR2 SASEGT. The CDR3 loop is CASSESFKSSGNTIYF. In nucleotides, the CDR3 is TGTGCCAGCAGTGAATCGTTTAAGAGCTCTGGAAACACCATATATTTT.

The chain carries TRBV11-1 and TRBJ2-5, with D maybe TRBD1 (6 bases). V dropped 5 bases and J dropped 5 bases, with 12 bases sitting between them. CDR3 size: 13 residues. Germline CDR1 is SGHAT and CDR2 is FQDESV (reference sequence). This chain's CDR3 is CASSHSGVETQYF. The CDR3 DNA reads as TGTGCCAGCAGCCACTCAGGGGTTGAGACCCAGTACTTC.

This clone turned up a few times. J is TRBJ1-6 and V is TRBV30; 7 bases line up with TRBD1. With V trimmed by 3 bases and J by 1 base, 6 bases remained unmatched. The germline gives CDR1 GTSNPN, CDR2 SVGIG (reference sequence). This CDR3 contains 16 residues. The CDR3 nucleotides are TGTGCCTGGAGGGGGACAGTCCATTCCTATAATTCACCCCTCCACTTT. As protein: CAWRGTVHSYNSPLHF.

This clone has only one observation. The chain joins TRBV23-1 to TRBJ2-7; TRBD1 aligns across 8 bases. TRBV23-1 is an ORF, and what it does is uncertain. The CDR3 extends over 14 amino acids. The trim removed 8 bases at V and 3 bases at J, leaving 9 bases unmatched. The CDR3 nucleotides read TGCGCCAGCGCTTCGGGACAGGCGATCTACGAGCAGTACGTC. Its translation: CASASGQAIYEQYV.

J is TRBJ2-5 and V is TRBV19; 12 bases map to TRBD1. The ends lost 5 bases at V and 1 base at J; junction bases unmatched: 8. CDR1 LNHDA and CDR2 SQIVND come from the germline V gene (reference sequence). CDR3 length: 17 amino acids. CDR3 amino acids: CASSSRWGQGAQETQYF. The CDR3 DNA reads TGTGCCAGTAGTTCCCGCTGGGGACAGGGGGCCCAAGAGACCCAGTACTTC.

The chain links TRBV2 to TRBJ1-4; D is unclear. CDR1 SNHLY and CDR2 FYNNEI come from the germline V gene. The CDR3 length is 16 residues. V lost 7 bases to trimming and J lost 0 bases, with 15 bases between them. The CDR3 is CASTRRRPSTNEKLFF. The CDR3 DNA follows: TGTGCCAGCACGCGAAGGAGGCCATCAACTAATGAAAAACTGTTTTTT.

The sample holds a few counts of this clone. The J gene is TRBJ1-6, the V gene TRBV18; D call uncertain. CDR1 KGHSH and CDR2 LQKENI come from the germline V gene. V lost 5 bases and J lost 5, with 13 bases in between. The CDR3 covers 15 residues. DNA of the CDR3: TGTGCCAGCTCAACAAACAGAGTTAATAATTCACCCCTCCACTTT. Protein: CASSTNRVNNSPLHF.